The clone carrying this T cell receptor (beta chain) has a count of ten or more. The data stem from a study of blood T cells in healthy people across ages. Looked up from germline, CDR1 is DFQATT and CDR2 is SNEGSKA (reference sequence). The CDR3 loop spans 14 amino acids. With a J-beta primer mix and a sample-barcoded 5' primer, a second PCR ran roughly 7 to 11 cycles. TCRdb reanalysed the 5' RACE reads using MiXCR and keeps one entry per CDR3 protein. The sample lists 550,000 to 800,000 distinct CDR3 sequences, roughly 21% occurring once. The sequenced sample consisted of blood. The source of this sequence is a man in his 70s in good health. The chain carries TRBV20-1 and TRBJ2-5, with 12 bases matching TRBD2. The better agreement between TRBJ2-7 and the DNA end casts doubt on the J call. The CDR3 is CSASRRLAGAEQYF. The CDR3 bases are TGCAGTGCTAGTCGGCGACTAGCGGGAGCCGAGCAGTACTTC.